Presented here are 27 T cell receptor beta chains from one specimen sequenced in a study of CD8+CD57+ T cells in acquired aplastic anemia. Sequencing was done on patients that had shown CD8+CD57+ cell expansion by flow cytometry. CDR3 and TCR beta VDJ profiling relied on a genomic DNA template. TCRdb fed the reads into MiXCR, producing one record per CDR3 protein. The data hold under 200,000 distinct CDR3 sequences, with around half observed a single time. The sample comprised sorted CD4+, CD8+, or CD8+CD57+ T cells (not recorded which) from PBMCs. The source is a human donor with aplastic anemia.

In its sample, this clonotype was seen many times. This chain uses TRBV5-1 with TRBJ1-1, with a tentative D call TRBD1 (6 bases). The CDR3 length is 14 residues. V was trimmed by 4 bases and J by 3 bases, leaving 13 bases between them. CDR1 is SGHRS and CDR2 is YFSETQ in the germline V gene. The CDR3 here is CASSGTGPHTEAFF. CDR3 DNA: TGCGCCAGCAGCGGTACAGGGCCACACACTGAAGCTTTCTTT.

Many counts were recorded for this clonotype. This chain connects TRBV9 to TRBJ2-5; maybe TRBD2 (5 bases). The CDR3 is 13 residues long. Germline lookup yields CDR1 SGDLS and CDR2 YYNGEE. V shed 0 bases and J shed 9 bases, with 12 bases lying between them. Here the CDR3 DNA reads TGTGCCAGCAGCGTAGCGGGGTCCTCGTCCCAGTACTTC. Encoded protein: CASSVAGSSSQYF. The whole variable domain, filled in from reference TRBV9 and TRBJ2-5, reads DSGVTQTPKHLITATGQRVTLRCSPRSGDLSVYWYQQSLDQGLQFLIQYYNGEERAKGNILERFSAQQFPDLHSELNLSSLELGDSALYFCASSVAGSSSQYFGPGTRLLVL.

Ten or more counts support this clonotype. The chain is built from TRBV7-9 and TRBJ2-1, with TRBD1 matching over 8 bases. V lost 5 bases and J lost 7; bases outside the gene matches: 7. This CDR3 spans 14 amino acids. Germline CDR1 and CDR2: SEHNR and FQNEAQ (reference sequence). The CDR3 nucleotides are TGTGCCAGCAGCCCAGGGGGCGGCGAAAATGAGCAGTTCTTC. Residues: CASSPGGGENEQFF.

This clonotype has ten or more counts. The chain carries TRBV7-6 and TRBJ2-5, with D tentatively TRBD2 (7 bases). V was cut by 1 base and J by 2 bases, with 29 bases left in between. The CDR3 has 21 residues. Germline CDR1 reads SGHVS; CDR2 reads FNYEAQ. The CDR3: CASSLERVPGGRIASQETQYF. In DNA, the CDR3 is TGTGCCAGCAGCTTAGAGAGGGTGCCCGGGGGGCGCATCGCGTCTCAAGAGACCCAGTACTTC.

This clonotype was observed a few times. The chain carries TRBV24-1 and TRBJ2-5, with D hard to call. The CDR3 runs 13 residues. The V gene lost 5 bases and the J gene lost 1 base, with 7 bases spanning the gap. Germline V gene lookup returns CDR1 KGHDR and CDR2 SFDVKD. The CDR3 DNA is TGTGCCACCAGTGGTTCCTTCCAAGAGACCCAGTACTTC. Its translation: CATSGSFQETQYF.

CDR3 protein: CSASDKETQYF. CDR3 DNA sequence: TGCAGTGCGAGCGATAAAGAGACCCAGTACTTC. The rearrangement uses TRBV20-1 and TRBJ2-5; no firm D call. The germline V and J ends were trimmed by 6 bases and 3 bases, with 8 bases remaining between them. The length of the CDR3 is 11 residues. Germline assignment: CDR1 DFQATT and CDR2 SNEGSKA (reference sequence).

This clonotype was counted a few times. A read error may explain this, as a much larger clone is one base away. The chain joins TRBV20-1 to TRBJ2-3; 8 bases fit TRBD2. The CDR3 loop spans 14 amino acids. CDR1 is DFQATT and CDR2 is SNEGSKA in the germline V gene (reference sequence). The CDR3 nucleotides read TGCAGTGGGACTAGCTTGGCTCACACAGATGCGCAGTATTTT. Translating it yields CSGTSLAHTDAQYF.

In this sample, this clonotype turned up many times. The chain joins TRBV7-3 to TRBJ2-7; D is possibly TRBD1 (5 bases). This CDR3 is built from 13 residues. V shed 2 bases and J shed 6 bases, with 11 bases lying between them. CDR1 is SGHTA, CDR2 FQGTGA, per germline. DNA for the CDR3: TGTGCCAGCAGCTTAGGGGCGAAGGGCGAGCAGTACTTC. This encodes CASSLGAKGEQYF.

V usage is TRBV2 and J usage is TRBJ2-7; 15 bases align to TRBD2. Losses at the gene ends were 8 bases for V and 7 bases for J; bases not matched to a gene: 6. CDR3 size: 14 residues. Germline loops: CDR1 SNHLY, CDR2 FYNNEI. The CDR3 here is CASVGLAGGREQYF. For the CDR3, the DNA is TGTGCCAGCGTCGGACTAGCGGGAGGGAGGGAGCAGTACTTC.

This clonotype was seen many times. This sequence joins TRBV5-1 and TRBJ2-5; D may be TRBD1 (6 bases). The CDR3 runs to 14 residues. The V end was cut by 3 bases, the J end by 1 base, with 10 bases between. Per germline, CDR1 SGHRS and CDR2 YFSETQ. The CDR3 sequence is CASSSGQSQETQYF. The CDR3 DNA reads as TGCGCCAGCAGCTCTGGACAGTCCCAAGAGACCCAGTACTTC.

This clonotype was counted many times. The rearrangement links TRBV2 to TRBJ2-5, with unresolved D. The CDR3 is 15 residues long. Germline V gene sequence: CDR1 SNHLY, CDR2 FYNNEI. The germline V and J ends were trimmed by 2 bases and 0 bases, with 10 bases remaining between them. CDR3 bases: TGTGCCAGCAGTGAACAGTCGATAAACCAAGAGACCCAGTACTTC. Translating it yields CASSEQSINQETQYF.

This chain uses TRBV20-1 with TRBJ2-2; D remains ambiguous. The CDR3 contains 12 residues. The germline V gene encodes CDR1 DFQATT and CDR2 SNEGSKA (reference sequence). Trimming took 7 bases from V and 1 from J, leaving 7 bases between them. CDR3 amino acids: CSDSVNTGELFF. DNA for the CDR3: TGCAGTGATTCTGTGAACACCGGGGAGCTGTTTTTT.

Concerning this clonotype itself: An end of the junction differs from the germline gene, which may be a read error. The CDR3 spells CASSLRFDSKDVQFF. As DNA, the CDR3 is TGTGCTAGCAGCTTACGCTTCGACAGTAAAGATGTGCAGTTCTTC. This chain connects TRBV7-7 to TRBJ2-1; perhaps TRBD1 as D (5 bases). Germline assignment: CDR1 SSHAT and CDR2 FNYEAQ (reference sequence). CDR3 length: 15 residues. Full variable domain (rest looked up from reference TRBV7-7 and TRBJ2-1): GAGVSQSPRYKVTKRGQDVTLRCDPISSHATLYWYQQALGQGPEFLTYFNYEAQPDKSGLPSDRFSAERPEGSISTLTIQRTEQRDSAMYRCASSLRFDSKDVQFFGPGTRLTVL.

Regarding this clonotype: One end of the junction is discordant with germline, which a read error may explain. V is TRBV19 and J is TRBJ2-1, with TRBD2 as a possible D gene (5 bases). Per germline, CDR1 LNHDA and CDR2 SQIVND (reference sequence). The CDR3 runs to 15 residues. CDR3 nucleotides: TGTGCCAGTAGTATAGGACCTAGCTCCTACAATGGGCAGTTCTTC. Translation: CASSIGPSSYNGQFF.

CDR3 protein: CASSLGAGYNQPQHF. CDR3 nucleotide sequence: TGTGCCAGCAGCTTAGGGGCAGGCTACAATCAGCCCCAGCATTTT. The chain has TRBV7-2 and TRBJ1-5, with D hard to call. From germline, CDR1 is SGHTA and CDR2 FQGNSA. Deletions cut 1 base from V and 3 bases from J, with 10 bases between. The CDR3 loop spans 15 amino acids.

The rearrangement links TRBV24-1 to TRBJ1-3; 10 positions match TRBD1. The CDR3 contains 18 residues. Germline V lookup: CDR1 KGHDR, CDR2 SFDVKD. V shed 5 bases and J 0 bases; nucleotides not matched to a gene: 9. CDR3: CATSGDRGPNCSGNTIYF. For the CDR3, the DNA is TGTGCCACCAGTGGGGACAGGGGTCCTAATTGCTCTGGAAACACCATATATTTT.

The rearrangement links TRBV24-1 to TRBJ2-7; 7 positions agree with TRBD1. Germline trimming cut 2 bases from V and 3 bases from J; bases unmatched to any gene: 9. This CDR3 is 16 amino acids long. Germline V lookup: CDR1 KGHDR, CDR2 SFDVKD. The DNA for the CDR3 is TGTGCCACCAGTGATTACCCTAAGACAGGGCTCTACGAGCAGTACTTC. It specifies CATSDYPKTGLYEQYF.

Points on this clonotype: It may be a read error: a sequence one base away is much more abundant. The chain employs TRBV6-1 and TRBJ1-1; unclear D gene. The germline V gene encodes CDR1 MNHNS and CDR2 SASEGT. The CDR3 has 12 amino acids. V was cut by 8 bases and J by 3 bases, with 10 bases left in between. The CDR3 sequence: CASAGDYTEAFF. DNA for the CDR3: TGTGCCAGCGCCGGGGATTACACTGAAGCTTTCTTT.

This clonotype has more than one count but fewer than ten. The chain employs TRBV27 and TRBJ1-1; D uncertain. CDR1 is MNHEY, CDR2 SMNVEV, per germline (reference sequence). CDR3 length equals 15 residues. With 3 bases removed from V and 2 bases from J, the gap between germline ends came to 13 bases. The CDR3 spells CASSFSRTQNTEAFF. For the CDR3, the DNA is TGTGCCAGCAGTTTCTCCCGGACTCAAAACACTGAAGCTTTCTTT.

This clonotype appeared a few times. The chain uses TRBV19 and TRBJ1-1; TRBD1 matches 7 bases. From germline, CDR1 is LNHDA and CDR2 SQIVND (reference sequence). J was trimmed by 6 bases and V by 9 bases; bases with no gene match: 7. CDR3 length: 12 amino acids. The CDR3 spells CASRDRDAEAFF. Here the CDR3 DNA reads TGTGCCAGCAGAGACAGGGACGCTGAAGCTTTCTTT.

Remarks on this clonotype: This clone may be a read error of a much larger clone one base away. This chain connects TRBV4-2 to TRBJ2-1; D is perhaps TRBD1 or TRBD2 (5 bases each). There are 15 residues in the CDR3. CDR1 and CDR2 from the germline V gene are LGHNA and YNFKEQ. For the CDR3, the DNA is TGTGCCAGCAGCCCTCAGGCAGGGAGATACAAGGAGCAGTTCTTC. Encoded protein: CASSPQAGRYKEQFF.

In this sample, this clonotype turned up many times. The gene calls are TRBV9 and TRBJ1-2; D is possibly TRBD1 (6 bases). Germline values: CDR1 SGDLS, CDR2 YYNGEE. There are 14 residues in the CDR3. V lost 3 bases and J lost 4, with 13 bases in between. This CDR3 is CASSAGQSLYGYTF. CDR3 nucleotides: TGTGCCAGCAGCGCTGGACAGTCCCTCTATGGCTACACCTTC.

V is TRBV2 and J is TRBJ1-1; unclear D gene. V gave up 4 bases and J gave up 6 bases, with 9 bases separating them. CDR1 and CDR2 from the germline V gene are SNHLY and FYNNEI. This CDR3 has 12 residues. This CDR3 reads CASSVSVAEAFF. The CDR3 nucleotides are TGTGCCAGCAGTGTTTCTGTGGCTGAAGCTTTCTTT.

The chain links TRBV7-8 to TRBJ2-1; D gene ambiguous. Germline loops: CDR1 SGHVS, CDR2 FQNEAQ. CDR3 length: 15 amino acids. The V and J ends lost 1 base and 3 bases respectively, with 10 bases between them. This CDR3 is CASSLVVSSYNEQFF. CDR3 sequence (DNA): TGTGCCAGCAGCTTAGTTGTGAGTAGCTACAATGAGCAGTTCTTC. Complete variable domain (other parts from reference TRBV7-8 and TRBJ2-1): GAGVSQSPRYKVAKRGQDVALRCDPISGHVSLFWYQQALGQGPEFLTYFQNEAQLDKSGLPSDRFFAERPEGSVSTLKIQRTQQEDSAVYLCASSLVVSSYNEQFFGPGTRLTVL.

This CDR3 is CAIRTGTYGYTF. The CDR3 nucleotides are TGTGCCATCAGGACAGGAACCTATGGCTACACCTTC. This chain uses TRBV10-3 with TRBJ1-2, with D tentatively TRBD1 (6 bases). CDR3 length: 12 residues. Per germline, CDR1 ENHRY and CDR2 SYGVKD. V lost 6 bases and J 4 bases, leaving 9 bases between the germline ends.

This clonotype was recorded at least ten times. This rearrangement joins TRBV3-1 to TRBJ2-1; D possibly corresponds to TRBD2 (6 bases). The CDR3 runs 12 residues. Germline V gene data show CDR1 as LGHDT and CDR2 as YNNKEL (reference sequence). The V and J ends lost 0 bases and 9 bases respectively, with 6 bases between them. CDR3 loop: CASSQEEGEQFF. Here the CDR3 DNA reads TGTGCCAGCAGCCAAGAGGAGGGTGAGCAGTTCTTC.

This clonotype occurred many times. This sequence joins TRBV5-8 and TRBJ1-1; D call uncertain. The CDR3 totals 15 residues. The germline V and J ends were trimmed by 0 bases and 0 bases, with 9 bases remaining between them. Germline assignment: CDR1 SGHTS and CDR2 YDEGEE. The CDR3: CASSLVGSMNTEAFF. Written as DNA, the CDR3 is TGTGCCAGCAGCTTGGTGGGCTCCATGAACACTGAAGCTTTCTTT.